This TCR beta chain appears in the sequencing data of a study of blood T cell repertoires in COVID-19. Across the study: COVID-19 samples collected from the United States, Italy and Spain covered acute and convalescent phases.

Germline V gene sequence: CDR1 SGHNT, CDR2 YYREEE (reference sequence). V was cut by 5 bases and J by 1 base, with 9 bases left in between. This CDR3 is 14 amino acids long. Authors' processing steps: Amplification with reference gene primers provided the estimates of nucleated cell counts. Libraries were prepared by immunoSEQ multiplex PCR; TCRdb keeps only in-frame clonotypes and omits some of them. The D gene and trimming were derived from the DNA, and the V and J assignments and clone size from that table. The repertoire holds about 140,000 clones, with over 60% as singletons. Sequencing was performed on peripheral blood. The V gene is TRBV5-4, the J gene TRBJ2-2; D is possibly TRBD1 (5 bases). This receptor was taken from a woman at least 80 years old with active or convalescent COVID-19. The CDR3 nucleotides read TGTGCCAGCAGACATGGACAGAACACCGGGGAGCTGTTTTTT. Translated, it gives CASRHGQNTGELFF. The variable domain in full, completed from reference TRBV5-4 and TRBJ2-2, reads ETGVTQSPTHLIKTRGQQVTLRCSSQSGHNTVSWYQQALGQGPQFIFQYYREEENGRGNFPPRFSGLQFPNYSSELNVNALELDDSALYLCASRHGQNTGELFFGEGSRLTVL.